This is a list of T cell receptor beta chains from one sample in a study of sequential checkpoint blockade in melanoma. Only in-frame clones appear in the TCRdb table, and some are missing; sequencing was by immunoSEQ multiplex PCR. This table holds approximately 2,400 clones, 20% found once. The specimen was tumor tissue (inferred from file names), collected from a patient given nivolumab and ipilimumab in sequence. The receptors were gathered from a human donor with melanoma. CDR3s leave out the opening cysteine and the closing phenylalanine or tryptophan. D genes are given only for firm matches. Clone size, where shown, is once, few, many, or a class for clones that have expanded.

CDR3aa,v_gene,d_gene,abundance
ASGLVQLAGTYNEQF,TRBV12-5,TRBD2,-
ASTHPGSVRPQH,TRBV12-5,-,few
ASSGPAASGNTIY,TRBV18,-,large
ASSLASGSQGEQY,TRBV11-3,TRBD2,medium-sized
ASNRDTNSNQPQH,TRBV19,-,-
ASSQPGQRQETQY,TRBV16,TRBD1,few
ATRDGLQETQY,TRBV19,-,-
ASSPDRGHEKLF,TRBV4-1,TRBD1,medium-sized
ASTYQLNTDTQY,TRBV5-1,-,-
SVAGRAGVKTDTQY,TRBV29-1,TRBD2,few
ASSPARTSYEQY,TRBV18,-,-
ASSPELAGGRPETQY,TRBV11-3,TRBD2,many
AISKTSGSGYEQY,TRBV6-8,TRBD2,medium-sized
ASSPSTGNSYEQY,TRBV18,-,-
ASSYSTGRNTEAF,TRBV6-8,-,medium-sized
ASSGAVAGGPRDTQY,TRBV28,TRBD2,-
ASSYATGNQPQH,TRBV6-8,TRBD1,medium-sized
AISESVNEQF,TRBV10-3,-,medium-sized
ASSPEAVMNTEAF,TRBV11-3,-,medium-sized
ASSIIGFNYGYT,TRBV19,-,-
ASRRTAVASDEQY,TRBV11-3,-,large
ASTSAGGSAF,TRBV12-5,TRBD1,medium-sized
SVESTSGRGYEQY,TRBV29-1,TRBD2,-
ASSLRGQETYNEQF,TRBV5-1,TRBD1,few
ASSLSGVYGNTIY,TRBV28,-,-
ASSMVGNRLNTEAF,TRBV19,-,few
ASSLMSALSYEQY,TRBV19,-,few
ASSLDPGHANSPLH,TRBV5-1,-,-
ASPGSTDTQY,TRBV12-5,-,-
ASCESGTTNTGELF,TRBV28,-,-
ASSLDLQTFSGNTIY,TRBV11-3,-,many
ASSPTGRITEAF,TRBV11-3,TRBD1,large
ASSPRRRNQPQH,TRBV11-3,-,many
ASSLGRLAGTDTQY,TRBV11-3,-,many
ASSIPNPGQGNTGELF,TRBV19,TRBD1,-
ASSLDGYSGNTIY,TRBV11-3,-,few
ASSSRLAGELF,TRBV7-2,-,-
ASSNRDRFLEPQH,TRBV6-8,TRBD1,few
ASSFWDRGKSKRNYGYT,TRBV28,TRBD1,few
ASSYGVGTYNEQF,TRBV6-8,-,few
ATSRGGDSGANVLT,TRBV15,-,-
ASSIWRGAGSYNEQF,TRBV19,-,once
ASSSLTGPLMNTEAF,TRBV6-8,TRBD1,-
ASSSGQVSVYGYT,TRBV11-3,TRBD1,-
ASSVGGLSEAF,TRBV19,-,-
ASSRIPGVRPHEQY,TRBV11-3,-,many
SVDRDRGGRNTEAF,TRBV29-1,TRBD1,-
ASSQRWQGGYT,TRBV16,-,-
ASGGNQPQH,TRBV19,-,-
ASSYESSTDTQY,TRBV6-8,-,large
ASGGLAGRNTGELF,TRBV4-1,TRBD2,-
ASREGQGSEQF,TRBV14,TRBD1,-
ASKRGQDYEQY,TRBV19,-,-
ASSLTQGAEGYT,TRBV11-3,TRBD1,many
ATSRVRTVTKAF,TRBV15,-,large
AWSSGSGNSPLH,TRBV30,-,-
ASSQGRVGQPQH,TRBV6-8,-,-
SSEGVTDTQY,TRBV29-1,-,-
ASSQGQYNEQF,TRBV7-1,TRBD1,-